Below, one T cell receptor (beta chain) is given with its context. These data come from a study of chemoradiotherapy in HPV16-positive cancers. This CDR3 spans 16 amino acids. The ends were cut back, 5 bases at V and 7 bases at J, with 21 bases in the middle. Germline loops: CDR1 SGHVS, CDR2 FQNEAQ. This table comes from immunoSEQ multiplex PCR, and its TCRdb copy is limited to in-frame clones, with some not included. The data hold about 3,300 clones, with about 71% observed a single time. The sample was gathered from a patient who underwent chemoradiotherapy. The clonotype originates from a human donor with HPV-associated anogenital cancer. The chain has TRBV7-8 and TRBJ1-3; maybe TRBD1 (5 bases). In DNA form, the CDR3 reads TGTGCCAGCAGCCCATTGAAGGGCCTGGGGGGGAACACCATATATTTT. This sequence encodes CASSPLKGLGGNTIYF.